These T cell receptor beta chains were read from a single sample in a study of blood T cell repertoires in COVID-19. Profiling relied on immunoSEQ multiplex PCR, and the TCRdb table lists in-frame clones only, not all of them. This sample has 150,000 to 200,000 clones; more than 70% occur once, and the top ten carry about 4.4%. The sequencing sample was made of peripheral blood. The receptors shown here come from a human donor in a cohort sampled during active COVID-19. Both conserved end residues are part of each CDR3. Fields, in order: V gene, CDR3 protein.

v_call: TRBV20-1; cdr3_aa: CSASHPTYENTEAFF
v_call: TRBV7-2; cdr3_aa: CASGLGGAYSYEQYF
v_call: TRBV18; cdr3_aa: CASSPPGLSYEQYF
v_call: TRBV5-6; cdr3_aa: CASSQGPINQPQHF
v_call: TRBV7-9; cdr3_aa: CASSARRTATNEKLFF
v_call: TRBV7-8; cdr3_aa: CASSPFGQRNYEQYF
v_call: TRBV4-3; cdr3_aa: CASSPHELAGRSSYEQYF
v_call: TRBV28; cdr3_aa: CASRFRGRSYEQYF
v_call: TRBV5-1; cdr3_aa: CASSSTWQNHNEQFF
v_call: TRBV24-1; cdr3_aa: CATSDRADTQYF
v_call: TRBV5-1; cdr3_aa: CASSPGGAYEQYF
v_call: TRBV3-1/TRBV3-2; cdr3_aa: CASSHGRPPGGGEETQYF
v_call: TRBV6-2/TRBV6-3; cdr3_aa: CASSYAGTAYEQYF
v_call: TRBV5-4; cdr3_aa: CASRLDTGAQTQYF
v_call: TRBV7-2; cdr3_aa: CASSLDRVRANTGELFF
v_call: TRBV28; cdr3_aa: CASSLSPGRGNTIYF
v_call: TRBV7-9; cdr3_aa: CASSRDLYNEQFF
v_call: TRBV5-4; cdr3_aa: CASRDAKTGQENSPLHF
v_call: TRBV6-5; cdr3_aa: CASAFGPAEYYEQFF
v_call: TRBV6-5; cdr3_aa: CASSYSWRDSSYEQYF